The entry that follows covers one T cell receptor (beta chain) sequence. These data are taken from a study of identifying expanded T cells in peripheral blood. The CDR3 is 17 residues long. Germline V gives CDR1 MGHDK, CDR2 SYGVNS. The V end lost 6 bases, the J end lost 2 bases, and 21 bases lay between the germline ends. Healthy donors had no documented immune events, such as infections, while sampled. Here immunoSEQ multiplex PCR was the method, and the copy in TCRdb shows in-frame clones only, minus some. The table records 100,000 to 150,000 clones, 84% of them present only once. Sequenced: blood. This clonotype was sampled from a person aged 18 to 70 in good health. The V gene is TRBV25-1, the J gene TRBJ2-3; TRBD2 is a possible D gene (7 bases). CDR3 sequence (DNA): TGTGCCAGCAGGCCGGGGGGCGGACAAGACTTCACAGATACGCAGTATTTT. Translating gives CASRPGGGQDFTDTQYF.